This T cell receptor (beta chain) was identified during a study of identical twins. Whole-study findings and limits: Out-of-frame alpha sequences common to twins exhibited a surplus of low generation probability.

A few counts support this clonotype. The antigen is undetermined. TCRdb analysed the 5' RACE reads with MiXCR anew, one entry per CDR3 protein. The sample has about 500,000 distinct CDR3 sequences, about 13% seen once; the top ten hold approximately 0.9%. These data also formed part of another study, on yellow fever vaccine responses in identical twins.

This receptor was obtained from a woman aged 18 to 35 in good health. Sequencing input: CD4+ T cells sorted from blood.

The CDR3 region is CASSFTQGSGANVLTF. In DNA, the CDR3 is TGCGCCAGCAGCTTTACCCAGGGGTCTGGGGCCAACGTCCTGACTTTC. The rearrangement joins TRBV5-1 to TRBJ2-6; possibly TRBD1 for D (6 bases). The CDR3 contains 16 residues. V gave up 2 bases and J gave up 1 base, with 10 bases separating them. CDR1 and CDR2 from the germline V gene are SGHRS and YFSETQ.